The clone carrying this TCR beta chain was recorded a few times. During construction of the library, unique molecular identifiers were attached to individual cDNA molecules for quantitative, reproducible TCR counting. TCRdb called the RACE reads again in MiXCR, with one record for every CDR3 protein. The table includes 360,000 or so distinct CDR3 sequences, over 6% detected once. Time point defined: patch test 2, 6 weeks after DPC sensitization. Indicated treatment: therapeutic diphenylcyclopropenone sensitization with weekly scalp DPC. Prior to each patch test being applied, blood was drawn. The source of the sample is a study of human T cells and chemical hapten exposure. At the level of the study: Sensitizing treatment utilized 2% DPC over an approximately 2 cm by approximately 2 cm portion of upper inner arm skin. The patients were mostly female; they had alopecia areata, totalis or universalis.

The V and J ends lost 3 bases and 3 bases respectively, with 14 bases between them. Germline assignment: CDR1 KGHSH and CDR2 LQKENI. This CDR3 region has 15 residues. Here the sequenced sample was whole blood, taken in connection with sensitization to the hapten diphenylcyclopropenone (DPC). V and J are TRBV18 and TRBJ1-2; tentative D call: TRBD1 (5 bases). The sequence came from a woman aged 18-35 years with alopecia areata. Some clones in this sample may be carry-over from other donors' samples. The CDR3 sequence: CASSPMEGVDYGYTF. In DNA form, the CDR3 reads TGTGCCAGCTCACCGATGGAAGGGGTTGACTATGGCTACACCTTC.